The rows below give T cell receptor beta chains drawn from one sample of a study of response to subunit inactivated influenza vaccine. One entry per CDR3 protein, called by TCRdb with MiXCR from the RT-PCR reads. The sample includes roughly 570,000 distinct CDR3 sequences, 12% to 15% of them seen just once. The source material was PBMCs from blood, sampled 11 to 12 days after vaccination. Source of these receptors: a man aged 50 to 60 who received an inactivated influenza vaccine. The CDR3 runs from the conserved cysteine through the conserved F or W. D genes are given only for firm matches. Clone size is shown for a subset of rows, as once, few, many or a class of expanded clone.

>.|TRBV28|TRBJ2-4|.
CASSLSPEHIQYF
TGTGCCAGCAGTTTATCCCCGGAGCACATTCAGTACTTC
>.|TRBV28|TRBJ1-1|.
CASSFYLRQLRRYTEAFF
TGTGCCAGCAGTTTCTACCTTAGACAGCTGCGGCGGTACACTGAAGCTTTCTTT
>.|TRBV28|TRBJ1-1|few
CASIWTRGGNTEAFF
TGTGCCAGCATTTGGACCCGGGGGGGGAACACTGAAGCTTTCTTT
>TRBD2|TRBV28|TRBJ2-7|.
CASSRLAGGPSYEQYF
TGTGCCAGCAGCCGACTAGCGGGAGGTCCCTCCTACGAGCAGTACTTC
>.|TRBV5-6|TRBJ2-7|.
CASSLRYRDHEQYF
TGTGCCAGCAGCTTGCGCTACAGGGACCACGAGCAGTACTTC
>.|TRBV29-1|TRBJ2-1|.
CSAGQGGDNEQFF
TGCAGCGCAGGGCAGGGTGGGGACAATGAGCAGTTCTTC
>.|TRBV20-1|TRBJ1-4|.
CSARITAGKLFF
TGCAGTGCTAGAATTACGGCGGGAAAACTGTTTTTT
>.|TRBV5-1|TRBJ2-3|few
CASSLEPGPSTDTQYF
TGCGCCAGCAGCTTGGAACCGGGCCCATCCACAGATACGCAGTATTTT
>.|TRBV7-3|TRBJ1-2|.
CASSVTGRDGYTF
TGTGCCAGCAGCGTCACCGGTCGAGATGGCTACACCTTC
>.|TRBV5-5|TRBJ2-7|.
CASLREARTYEQYF
TGTGCCAGCTTGAGGGAAGCTCGTACCTACGAGCAGTACTTC
>.|TRBV6-2/TRBV6-3|TRBJ2-7|few
CASSQNRMGEQYF
TGTGCCAGCAGTCAGAACAGGATGGGCGAGCAGTACTTC
>TRBD2|TRBV10-3|TRBJ2-1|many
CAISESGGRNEQFF
TGTGCCATCAGTGAGTCGGGCGGGAGGAATGAGCAGTTCTTC
>.|TRBV5-1|TRBJ2-6|few
CASSPANGANVLTF
TGCGCCAGCAGCCCGGCGAACGGGGCCAACGTCCTGACTTTC
>TRBD1|TRBV28|TRBJ2-7|few
CASGYSGQPYEQYF
TGTGCCAGTGGTTATTCGGGACAGCCCTACGAGCAGTACTTC
>.|TRBV7-2|TRBJ1-6|few
CASSLLHSPLHF
TGTGCCAGCAGCTTACTTCATTCACCCCTCCACTTT
>.|TRBV30|TRBJ1-6|few
CAWSVHSAGYNSPLHF
TGTGCCTGGAGTGTACACAGTGCCGGCTATAATTCACCCCTCCACTTT
>.|TRBV7-2|TRBJ2-7|.
CASSLDLYSPSEQYF
TGTGCCAGCAGCTTAGATCTATATTCCCCCTCCGAGCAGTACTTC
>TRBD2|TRBV11-2|TRBJ2-5|.
CASSQGLAGPKETQYF
TGTGCCAGCAGCCAGGGACTAGCGGGGCCTAAAGAGACCCAGTACTTC
>TRBD2|TRBV6-1|TRBJ2-1|few
CASTYTGTSGYNEQFF
TGTGCCAGCACCTACACGGGGACTAGCGGCTACAATGAGCAGTTCTTC
>.|TRBV29-1|TRBJ2-7|few
CSGGTLPEQYF
TGCAGCGGCGGGACTCTCCCCGAGCAGTACTTC
>.|TRBV13|TRBJ2-4|.
CASSLRLEPGAKNIQYF
TGTGCCAGCAGCTTACGGTTAGAGCCCGGAGCCAAAAACATTCAGTACTTC
>.|TRBV4-3|TRBJ2-7|.
CASSQDFGTYEQYF
TGCGCCAGCAGCCAAGATTTCGGGACCTACGAGCAGTACTTC